This T cell receptor beta chain appears in the sequencing data of a study of T cell changes during pregnancy in multiple sclerosis (dated by TCRdb to between 2018 and 2020). Some background on the complete study: In women with multiple sclerosis, the researchers looked at how the T cell repertoire shifted as pregnancy progressed.

The receptor library was made with the immunoSEQ multiplex PCR assay. Imported from immuneACCESS, the table was reduced by TCRdb to in-frame sequences with V and J called. These copies leave out some clones; in studies compared against another copy, an unresolved V gene accounts for under half, and the cause of the remainder is not known. In this sample the table shows 25,000 to 35,000 clones, roughly nine tenths of which occur a single time. The ten largest clones take up 5.7% of the sample. Based on the germline V gene, the CDR1 and CDR2 sequences are LGHNA and YNFKEQ. After removal of 4 bases from V and 8 bases from J, the junction retains 5 bases not matched to a gene. The CDR3 goes from the cysteine to the phenylalanine over 15 residues. The read is trimmed to its CDR3 DNA, 45 bases read in frame from base 1. There are a few counts of this clone. Its antigen is unknown. The record has no base qualities; no much larger clone is one base away.

The source was CD8+ T cells from peripheral blood mononuclear cells, collected before pregnancy. The receptor was derived from a female donor with multiple sclerosis, enrolled in a pregnancy study. Rearrangement joined TRBV4-2 to TRBJ2-4, with TRBD2 matching 13 junction bases. The DNA sequence is as follows: TGTGCCAGCAGCCCACTAGCGGGAGGGAGTGACATTCAGTACTTC. This yields the protein CASSPLAGGSDIQYF.